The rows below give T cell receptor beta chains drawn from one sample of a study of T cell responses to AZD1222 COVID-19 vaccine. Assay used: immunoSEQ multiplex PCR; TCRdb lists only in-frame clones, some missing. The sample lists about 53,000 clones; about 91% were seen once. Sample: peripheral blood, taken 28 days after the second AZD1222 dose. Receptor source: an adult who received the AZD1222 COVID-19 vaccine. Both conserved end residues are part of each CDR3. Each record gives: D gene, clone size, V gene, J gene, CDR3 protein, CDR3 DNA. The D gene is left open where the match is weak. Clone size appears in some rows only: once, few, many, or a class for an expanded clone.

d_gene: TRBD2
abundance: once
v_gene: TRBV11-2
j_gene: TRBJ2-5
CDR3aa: CASSPGTSGLQETQYF
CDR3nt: TGTGCCAGCAGCCCGGGGACTAGCGGTCTCCAAGAGACCCAGTACTTC

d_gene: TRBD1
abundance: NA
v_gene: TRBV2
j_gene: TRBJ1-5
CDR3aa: CASSEGRQGPQPQHF
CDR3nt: TGTGCCAGCAGTGAGGGGAGACAGGGCCCTCAGCCCCAGCATTTT

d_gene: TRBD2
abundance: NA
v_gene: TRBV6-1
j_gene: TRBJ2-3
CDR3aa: CASSEKTSGTDTQYF
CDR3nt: TGTGCCAGCAGTGAAAAGACTAGCGGCACAGATACGCAGTATTTT

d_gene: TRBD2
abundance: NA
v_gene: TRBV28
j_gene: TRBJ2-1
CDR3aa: CAAPSSGSPPEQFF
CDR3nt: TGTGCCGCTCCCTCTAGCGGGAGTCCCCCCGAGCAGTTCTTC

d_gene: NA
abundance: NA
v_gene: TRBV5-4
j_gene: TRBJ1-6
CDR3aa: CASTDRSSYNSPLHF
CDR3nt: TGTGCCAGCACGGACCGGAGCTCCTATAATTCACCCCTCCACTTT

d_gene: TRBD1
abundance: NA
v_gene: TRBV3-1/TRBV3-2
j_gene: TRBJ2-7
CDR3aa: CASSQDATGSGEQYF
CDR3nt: TGTGCCAGCAGCCAAGATGCGACAGGGTCGGGAGAGCAGTACTTC

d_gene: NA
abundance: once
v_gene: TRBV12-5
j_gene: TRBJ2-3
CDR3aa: CASGFMAQGQYTPSTRDTQYF
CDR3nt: TGTGCTAGTGGTTTCATGGCCCAAGGACAGTACACCCCATCGACACGTGATACGCAGTATTTT

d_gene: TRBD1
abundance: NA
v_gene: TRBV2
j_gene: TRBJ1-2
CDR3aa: CASSQQGLGRGGYTF
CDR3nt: TGTGCCAGCAGCCAACAGGGGCTAGGTCGGGGTGGCTACACCTTC

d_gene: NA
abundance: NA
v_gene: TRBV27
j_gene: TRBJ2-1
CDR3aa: CASSLRGSGEQFF
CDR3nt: TGTGCCAGCAGTTTACGAGGTAGCGGCGAGCAGTTCTTC

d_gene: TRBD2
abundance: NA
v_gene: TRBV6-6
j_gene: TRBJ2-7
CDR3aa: CASSSPGLTSYEQYF
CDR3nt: TGTGCCAGCAGTTCGCCGGGACTAACCTCCTACGAGCAGTACTTC

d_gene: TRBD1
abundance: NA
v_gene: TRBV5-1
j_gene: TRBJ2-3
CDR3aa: CASSVGQGARGTQYF
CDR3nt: TGCGCCAGCAGCGTGGGACAGGGGGCGAGGGGTACGCAGTATTTT

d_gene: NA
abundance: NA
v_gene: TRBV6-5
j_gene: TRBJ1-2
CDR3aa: CASSTGAGSYGYTF
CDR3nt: TGTGCCAGCAGCACGGGGGCTGGGAGCTATGGCTACACCTTC

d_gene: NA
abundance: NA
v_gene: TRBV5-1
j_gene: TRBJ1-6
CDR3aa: CASSLAQQTNNSPLHF
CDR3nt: TGCGCCAGCAGCTTGGCCCAGCAAACCAATAATTCACCCCTCCACTTT

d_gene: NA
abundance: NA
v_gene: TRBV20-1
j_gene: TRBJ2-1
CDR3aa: CSASLDGRYNEQFF
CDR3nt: TGCAGTGCTAGTTTGGACGGTAGATACAATGAGCAGTTCTTC

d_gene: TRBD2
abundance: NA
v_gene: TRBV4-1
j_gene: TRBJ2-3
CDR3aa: CASSQGLAGGTRTDTQYF
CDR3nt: TGCGCCAGCAGCCAAGGACTAGCGGGAGGGACCCGCACAGATACGCAGTATTTT

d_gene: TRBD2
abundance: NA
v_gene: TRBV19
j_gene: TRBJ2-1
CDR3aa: CASTGVGGISYNEQFF
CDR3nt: TGTGCCAGTACGGGGGTCGGGGGGATTTCCTACAATGAGCAGTTCTTC

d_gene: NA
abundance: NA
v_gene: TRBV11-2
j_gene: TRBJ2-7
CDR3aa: CASSLAKNEQYF
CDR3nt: TGTGCCAGCAGCTTAGCTAAAAACGAGCAGTACTTC